The 24 T cell receptor beta chains below come from one sample, sequenced in a study of blood T cell repertoires in COVID-19. Only in-frame clones appear in the TCRdb table, and some are missing; sequencing was by immunoSEQ multiplex PCR. Found here are nearly 300,000 clones, 70% to 85% of them singletons; the top ten hold more than 1.1%. Input material: peripheral blood. These receptors came from a human donor with COVID-19, enrolled during active disease. The donor label of this sample is uncertain.

The CDR3 loop is CASSIGQSEQYF. CDR3 nucleotide sequence: TGTGCCAGTAGTATAGGACAGAGCGAGCAGTACTTC. The rearrangement joins TRBV19 to TRBJ2-7; a weak D match, TRBD1 (5 bases). Trimming shortened V by 1 base and J by 6 bases, and 7 bases separated the two germline ends. The CDR3 is made up of 12 amino acids. Germline-derived CDR1 and CDR2 are LNHDA and SQIVND (reference sequence).

The chain combines TRBV29-1 with TRBJ2-5; 7 bases agree with TRBD1. Trimming removed 6 bases from V and 5 bases from J; junction bases left unmatched: 15. Germline values: CDR1 SQVTM, CDR2 ANQGSEA. This CDR3 comprises 15 residues. This CDR3 is CSVTGETGLRETQYF. The CDR3 DNA is TGCAGCGTGACTGGAGAGACAGGGCTGAGGGAGACCCAGTACTTC.

The V gene is TRBV10-3, the J gene TRBJ2-3, with 7 bases fitting TRBD2. V was clipped by 3 bases and J by 1 base; unmatched bases: 4. The CDR3 totals 15 residues. Germline lookup yields CDR1 ENHRY and CDR2 SYGVKD. CDR3 nucleotides: TGTGCCATCAGTGAAGGCGGGAGTGGCACAGATACGCAGTATTTT. It translates to CAISEGGSGTDTQYF.

The chain joins TRBV4-2 to TRBJ1-5, with D possibly matching TRBD1 (5 bases). CDR3 length equals 12 residues. Germline CDR1 reads LGHNA; CDR2 reads YNFKEQ. Trimming took 4 bases from V and 7 from J, leaving 8 bases between them. The CDR3 reads CASSLGGQPQHF. CDR3 nucleotides: TGTGCCAGCAGCCTTGGGGGGCAGCCCCAGCATTTT.

The chain couples TRBV5-4 to TRBJ2-7; possibly TRBD1 for D (6 bases). The CDR3 spans 13 residues. V was clipped by 3 bases and J by 3 bases, with 10 bases between them. Germline V gene data show CDR1 as SGHNT and CDR2 as YYREEE (reference sequence). This CDR3 is CASSSQGIYEQYF. CDR3 bases: TGTGCCAGCAGCTCACAGGGTATCTACGAGCAGTACTTC.

This sequence joins TRBV28 and TRBJ2-3; 8 bases match TRBD2. The CDR3 has 16 residues. Germline-derived CDR1 and CDR2 are MDHEN and SYDVKM. The junction had 9 bases not matched to a gene; V was cut back by 6 bases and J by 1 base. CDR3 nucleotides: TGTGCCAGCAGCCTCCGGGGTAGCGGGGGCACAGATACGCAGTATTTT. Protein sequence: CASSLRGSGGTDTQYF.

This clone was picked up a small number of times. This chain links TRBV5-1 with TRBJ1-4; a possible D gene is TRBD1 (5 bases). The CDR3 spans 14 residues. The V end lost 5 bases, the J end lost 3 bases, and 11 bases lay between the germline ends. Germline V gene lookup returns CDR1 SGHRS and CDR2 YFSETQ. Here the CDR3 reads CASRAWGANEKLFF. The CDR3 coding sequence is TGCGCCAGCAGGGCGTGGGGGGCTAATGAAAAACTGTTTTTT.

The DNA of the CDR3 is TGTGCCTGGGCCCCGGGACAGGGAACAGCCCAGCCCCAGCATTTT. It translates to CAWAPGQGTAQPQHF. The chain employs TRBV30 and TRBJ1-5; TRBD1 matches at 9 bases. This CDR3 has 15 residues. The germline V gene has CDR1 GTSNPN and CDR2 SVGIG (reference sequence). V was clipped by 5 bases and J by 7 bases; unmatched bases: 12.

This sequence joins TRBV19 and TRBJ2-1, with a possible D match to TRBD1 (5 bases). V lost 5 bases to trimming and J lost 3 bases, with 17 bases between them. There are 16 residues in the CDR3. Germline loops: CDR1 LNHDA, CDR2 SQIVND (reference sequence). The CDR3 reads CASSVNSAGLYNEQFF. CDR3 DNA sequence: TGTGCCAGTAGTGTTAATTCCGCAGGGCTCTACAATGAGCAGTTCTTC.

The V call is TRBV18, the J call TRBJ2-7, with 16 positions matching TRBD2. CDR3 length: 16 residues. CDR1 KGHSH and CDR2 LQKENI come from the germline V gene. After removal of 3 bases from V and 2 bases from J, the junction contained 1 base not matched to a gene. CDR3 loop: CASSPGTSGRAYEQYF. The CDR3 bases are TGTGCCAGCTCACCCGGGACTAGCGGGAGGGCCTACGAGCAGTACTTC.

This rearrangement joins TRBV11-3 to TRBJ2-3, with 10 bases that match TRBD2. This CDR3 spans 16 amino acids. Germline V gene lookup returns CDR1 SGHNT and CDR2 YENEEA. After removal of 5 bases from V and 8 bases from J, the junction contained 13 bases not matched to a gene. CDR3 in DNA: TGTGCCAGCAGCCCGACGAGCGGGAGGGCCGGCGGTACGCAGTATTTT. Translating gives CASSPTSGRAGGTQYF.

This clone has just a few counts. The rearrangement uses TRBV6-6 and TRBJ2-7, with a tentative D call TRBD1 (5 bases). The CDR3 is made up of 15 amino acids. V lost 2 bases and J 3 bases, leaving 14 bases between the germline ends. Germline CDR1 and CDR2: MNHNY and SVGAGI (reference sequence). CDR3 bases: TGTGCCAGCAGTTACGCGCAGGGCCTACGCTACGAGCAGTACTTC. It encodes CASSYAQGLRYEQYF.

The chain employs TRBV6-4 and TRBJ1-6; a weak D match, TRBD1 (5 bases). Germline V gene lookup returns CDR1 MRHNA and CDR2 SNTAGT. Deletions cut 0 bases from V and 7 bases from J, with 7 bases between. The CDR3 covers 14 residues. The CDR3 region is CASSDSQGNSPLHF. Here the CDR3 DNA reads TGTGCCAGCAGTGACTCTCAGGGAAATTCACCCCTCCACTTT.

The rearrangement links TRBV7-9 to TRBJ2-7; 7 nucleotides agree with TRBD2. V dropped 5 bases and J dropped 3; count of bases not matched to a gene: 7. Germline V gene sequence: CDR1 SEHNR, CDR2 FQNEAQ (reference sequence). The CDR3 covers 14 residues. The CDR3 region is CASSIGGDLYEQYF. In DNA, the CDR3 is TGTGCCAGCAGCATTGGGGGGGACCTCTACGAGCAGTACTTC.

The chain couples TRBV30 to TRBJ2-1, with a tentative D call TRBD2 (6 bases). This CDR3 has 16 amino acids. V lost 4 bases and J lost 4, with 20 bases in between. The germline V gene encodes CDR1 GTSNPN and CDR2 SVGIG (reference sequence). The CDR3, as DNA: TGTGCCTGGACCCCGTATCCCGATCTAGCGTACAATGAGCAGTTCTTC. Protein sequence: CAWTPYPDLAYNEQFF. Variable domain in full (rest from reference TRBV30 and TRBJ2-1): SQTIHQWPATLVQPVGSPLSLECTVEGTSNPNLYWYRQAAGRGLQLLFYSVGIGQISSEVPQNLSASRPQDRQFILSSKKLLLSDSGFYLCAWTPYPDLAYNEQFFGPGTRLTVL.

The V gene is TRBV27, the J gene TRBJ2-7; tentative D call: TRBD1 (6 bases). The CDR3 has 16 amino acids. V lost 4 bases, J lost 3 bases, and 19 bases lay in between. Germline CDR1 is MNHEY and CDR2 is SMNVEV (reference sequence). DNA of the CDR3: TGTGCCAGCAGTTCCGCCCGGGACACGTATCGCTACGAGCAGTACTTC. This translates into CASSSARDTYRYEQYF.

The chain is built from TRBV11-2 and TRBJ1-3; D is undetermined. This CDR3 is built from 17 residues. Trimming took off 0 bases at V and 9 bases at J, with 21 bases between the two ends. Germline V gene sequence: CDR1 SGHAT, CDR2 FQNNGV. This chain's CDR3 is CASSLDRQSLLEGTIYF. The CDR3, as DNA: TGTGCCAGCAGCTTAGATCGCCAGAGCCTTCTGGAGGGCACCATATATTTT.

The CDR3 coding sequence is TGTGCCAGTAGTATTGGGCAGAGCTCCTACAATGAGCAGTTCTTC. This translates into CASSIGQSSYNEQFF. V gene TRBV19 combines with J gene TRBJ2-1; D is unclear. CDR3 length equals 15 residues. The germline CDR1 and CDR2 sequences are LNHDA and SQIVND (reference sequence). Trimming stripped 3 bases from V and 0 bases from J, with 9 bases between.

This clone was observed once. This chain links TRBV5-4 with TRBJ1-1; 8 bases align to TRBD1. Germline assignment: CDR1 SGHNT and CDR2 YYREEE (reference sequence). With V trimmed by 1 base and J by 4 bases, 6 bases remained unmatched. CDR3 size: 15 residues. DNA of the CDR3: TGTGCCAGCAGCTTGTTAACAGGGGGGACCACTGAAGCTTTCTTT. It encodes CASSLLTGGTTEAFF.

A single count supports this clone. The chain couples TRBV28 to TRBJ1-5; tentative D call: TRBD1 (5 bases). This CDR3 comprises 15 residues. Germline V CDR1 and CDR2: MDHEN, SYDVKM. CDR3 residues: CAEQGDKVPGQPQHF. CDR3 nucleotides: TGTGCAGAACAAGGGGATAAAGTACCAGGTCAGCCCCAGCATTTT.

The chain employs TRBV7-3 and TRBJ2-1; 14 nucleotides align to TRBD2. The germline CDR1 and CDR2 sequences are SGHTA and FQGTGA. With V trimmed by 5 bases and J by 8 bases, 11 bases remained unmatched. The CDR3 runs 17 residues. The CDR3 protein is CASSGSGGLAGDDEQFF. The CDR3, as DNA: TGTGCCAGCAGCGGCTCAGGGGGACTAGCGGGAGACGATGAGCAGTTCTTC.

The CDR3 DNA reads TGTGCCAGCACCCCTGTCCGGGCCCAGGGTGGAGATACGCAGTATTTT. It specifies CASTPVRAQGGDTQYF. This chain uses TRBV2 with TRBJ2-3; perhaps TRBD1 as D (5 bases). Germline CDR1 is SNHLY and CDR2 is FYNNEI. Trimming took 7 bases from V and 5 from J, leaving 22 bases between them. CDR3 length: 16 amino acids.

The chain combines TRBV4-1 with TRBJ2-1; 14 bases align to TRBD2. The V gene end was trimmed by 1 base and the J gene end by 10 bases; junction bases not matched to a gene: 3. Germline CDR1 reads MGHRA; CDR2 reads YSYEKL. The CDR3 totals 15 residues. CDR3 in amino acids: CASSQGLAGGREQFF. CDR3 DNA sequence: TGCGCCAGCAGCCAAGGACTAGCGGGAGGGCGGGAGCAGTTCTTC.

This rearrangement joins TRBV6-6 to TRBJ2-3; weak D call: TRBD1 (6 bases). V was cut by 5 bases and J by 4 bases, with 19 bases left in between. This CDR3 has 16 amino acids. Germline V gene data show CDR1 as MNHNY and CDR2 as SVGAGI (reference sequence). CDR3 sequence reads: CASSRPLGRGSDTQYF. In nucleotides, the CDR3 is TGTGCCAGCAGTCGCCCTCTAGGCAGGGGATCAGATACGCAGTATTTT.